The 25 T cell receptor beta chains reported below all come from one sample, sequenced in a study of cytomegalovirus exposure and HLA in healthy donors. This PCR relied on a set of 60 Vbeta primers and 13 Jbeta primers. Using immunoSEQ multiplex PCR, the repertoire was profiled, and TCRdb retains in-frame clones only, with some absent. Of 100,000 to 150,000 clones detected, about 74% appear once; the ten largest clones hold roughly 7.2%. The specimen sequenced was PBMCs. Receptor source: a male donor in good health and CMV-seronegative.

This chain joins TRBV7-6 and TRBJ1-3, with unresolved D. CDR3 length: 14 residues. Deletions cut 4 bases from V and 1 base from J, with 8 bases between. Germline loops: CDR1 SGHVS, CDR2 FNYEAQ. The CDR3, as DNA: TGTGCCAGCAGCTCCTTTCGGTCTGGAAACACCATATATTTT. Protein: CASSSFRSGNTIYF.

The V call is TRBV11-2, the J call TRBJ2-5, with 8 bases identical to TRBD2. The ends lost 4 bases at V and 5 bases at J; junction bases unmatched: 6. This CDR3 has 14 residues. From germline, CDR1 is SGHAT and CDR2 FQNNGV. CDR3 coding DNA: TGTGCCAGCAGCTCCCATACGGGGGGGGAGACCCAGTACTTC. It specifies CASSSHTGGETQYF.

The chain has TRBV5-1 and TRBJ2-1, with 7 bases identical to TRBD2. This CDR3 is 15 amino acids long. Germline trimming cut 4 bases from V and 7 bases from J; bases unmatched to any gene: 11. The germline V gene encodes CDR1 SGHRS and CDR2 YFSETQ. For the CDR3, the DNA is TGCGCCAGCAGCCTACAGCGGGACTGGACTAATGAGCAGTTCTTC. Amino acids: CASSLQRDWTNEQFF. Combining the CDR3 with reference TRBV5-1 and TRBJ2-1 gives the whole variable domain KAGVTQTPRYLIKTRGQQVTLSCSPISGHRSVSWYQQTPGQGLQFLFEYFSETQRNKGNFPGRFSGRQFSNSRSEMNVSTLELGDSALYLCASSLQRDWTNEQFFGPGTRLTVL.

To note about this clone: The junction does not match germline at one end; this may be a read error. Written as DNA, the CDR3 is TGTTCCAGCAGCTTAGTATCCTCGGACAGGGGGTTGGTCAATGAGCAGTTCTTC. This gives the protein CSSSLVSSDRGLVNEQFF. The J gene is TRBJ2-1, the V gene TRBV7-9, with 10 positions matching TRBD1. The CDR3 has 18 residues. From germline, CDR1 is SEHNR and CDR2 FQNEAQ (reference sequence). The full variable domain, with the rest looked up from reference TRBV7-9 and TRBJ2-1, is DTGVSQNPRHKITKRGQNVTFRCDPISEHNRLYWYRQTLGQGPEFLTYFQNEAQLEKSRLLSDRFSAERPKGSFSTLEIQRTEQGDSAMYLCSSSLVSSDRGLVNEQFFGPGTRLTVL.

This clone has more than one count but fewer than ten. The V and J genes are TRBV11-2 and TRBJ2-5; 8 positions agree with TRBD1. The CDR3 spans 15 residues. The V and J ends lost 7 bases and 4 bases, in that order; junction bases with no gene match: 11. CDR1 is SGHAT, CDR2 FQNNGV, per germline. CDR3 loop: CASTDGAGGGETQYF. CDR3 nucleotides: TGTGCCAGCACAGACGGGGCAGGGGGCGGAGAGACCCAGTACTTC.

Only a few counts were recorded for this clone. The J gene is TRBJ1-3, the V gene TRBV5-4; no clear D gene. The germline V gene encodes CDR1 SGHNT and CDR2 YYREEE (reference sequence). Trimming took off 4 bases at V and 4 bases at J, with 12 bases between the two ends. This CDR3 spans 14 amino acids. The CDR3 region has the DNA TGTGCCAGCAGCCCGAACCGCGGAGGAAACACCATATATTTT. Translating gives CASSPNRGGNTIYF.

V usage is TRBV18 and J usage is TRBJ2-3; 8 nucleotides match TRBD1. In germline, CDR1 is KGHSH, CDR2 LQKENI. The CDR3 runs 16 residues. Trimming cost V 0 bases and J 6 bases; bases outside gene matches: 8. The CDR3 nucleotides are TGTGCCAGCTCACCACCGGGACAGGCGCATGTTGATACGCAGTATTTT. Protein sequence: CASSPPGQAHVDTQYF.

The sample holds one count of this clone. The rearrangement joins TRBV28 to TRBJ1-3; 7 positions agree with TRBD1. The germline CDR1 and CDR2 sequences are MDHEN and SYDVKM. CDR3 length equals 17 residues. V lost 5 bases and J lost 0; bases outside the gene matches: 10. CDR3 loop: CASSETETGLSGNTIYF. The CDR3 region has the DNA TGTGCCAGCAGTGAGACTGAGACAGGGCTCTCTGGAAACACCATATATTTT.

J is TRBJ1-3 and V is TRBV5-8; D is uncertain. CDR3 size: 16 residues. Germline V lookup: CDR1 SGHTS, CDR2 YDEGEE. The V end lost 0 bases, the J end lost 3 bases, and 13 bases lay between the germline ends. The CDR3 loop reads CASSLVGAGNGNTIYF. CDR3 nucleotide sequence: TGTGCCAGCAGCTTGGTGGGTGCGGGAAATGGAAACACCATATATTTT.

The chain couples TRBV7-2 to TRBJ2-7, with 12 bases fitting TRBD2. This CDR3 has 15 amino acids. Unmatched junction bases numbered 7, after V lost 5 bases and J lost 5 bases. The germline V gene encodes CDR1 SGHTA and CDR2 FQGNSA. The CDR3 loop reads CASSRGLAGLNEQYF. CDR3 DNA: TGTGCCAGCAGCCGGGGACTAGCGGGCCTAAACGAGCAGTACTTC.

The chain joins TRBV28 to TRBJ1-2; D is unresolved. CDR1 and CDR2 from the germline V gene are MDHEN and SYDVKM. The CDR3 totals 10 residues. Trimming removed 3 bases from V and 8 bases from J, with 4 bases in between. In nucleotides, the CDR3 is TGTGCCAGCAGTTTCCAGGGCTACACCTTC. It yields the protein CASSFQGYTF.

This clone was recorded a few times. The chain has TRBV4-2 and TRBJ1-2, with 8 bases aligning to TRBD1. This CDR3 is built from 17 residues. V was clipped by 5 bases and J by 5 bases; unmatched bases: 16. Germline CDR1 is LGHNA and CDR2 is YNFKEQ. Here the CDR3 DNA reads TGTGCCAGCAGCTCCGGACAGGGTAGGGCCCTAGCATATGGCTACACCTTC. Encoded protein: CASSSGQGRALAYGYTF.

The chain carries TRBV10-3 and TRBJ1-6; weak D call: TRBD1 (5 bases). V lost 2 bases, J lost 3 bases, and 20 bases lay in between. CDR3 length equals 19 residues. The germline gives CDR1 ENHRY, CDR2 SYGVKD. CDR3 DNA sequence: TGTGCCATCAGTGAGCGGGGGGAAGCGTTTTTGGGCTATAATTCACCCCTCCACTTT. It encodes CAISERGEAFLGYNSPLHF.

The rearrangement links TRBV27 to TRBJ2-2; D not certain. Germline assignment: CDR1 MNHEY and CDR2 SMNVEV (reference sequence). This CDR3 is built from 12 residues. V gave up 4 bases and J gave up 4 bases, with 4 bases separating them. The CDR3 protein is CASSYSTGELFF. DNA of the CDR3: TGTGCCAGCAGTTATAGCACCGGGGAGCTGTTTTTT.

CDR3 protein: CASSPGTSGGQGIQYF. CDR3 nucleotide sequence: TGTGCCAGCAGCCCCGGGACTAGCGGGGGCCAGGGCATTCAGTACTTC. V gene TRBV7-2 combines with J gene TRBJ2-4; 14 nucleotides match TRBD2. Unmatched junction bases numbered 9, after V lost 5 bases and J lost 9 bases. Per germline, CDR1 SGHTA and CDR2 FQGNSA. This CDR3 is 16 amino acids long.

V gene TRBV18 combines with J gene TRBJ2-7, with 11 bases lining up with TRBD1. Germline V gene lookup returns CDR1 KGHSH and CDR2 LQKENI. J lost 2 bases, V lost 0 bases, and 3 bases had no gene match. There are 16 residues in the CDR3. In nucleotides, the CDR3 is TGTGCCAGCTCACCACCGGACAGGGGGCCTACCTACGAGCAGTACTTC. Amino acid sequence: CASSPPDRGPTYEQYF.

This sequence joins TRBV25-1 and TRBJ2-7, with D maybe TRBD1 (6 bases). Germline lookup yields CDR1 MGHDK and CDR2 SYGVNS. V lost 4 bases and J 7 bases, leaving 20 bases between the germline ends. CDR3 length equals 15 residues. The CDR3 protein is CASSVSRDTLREQYF. The CDR3 DNA reads as TGTGCCAGCAGTGTCTCAAGGGACACCCTCAGGGAGCAGTACTTC.

A remark on this clone: Sequence at one end of the junction differs from germline and may be a read error. This rearrangement joins TRBV27 to TRBJ2-6; maybe TRBD1 (5 bases). This CDR3 region has 15 residues. Germline lookup yields CDR1 MNHEY and CDR2 SMNVEV (reference sequence). The CDR3 DNA follows: TGTGCCAGCAGACCGACAGTCTCTGGGGCCGACGTCCTGACTTTC. This codes for CASRPTVSGADVLTF.

This chain links TRBV19 with TRBJ2-3; 7 nucleotides align to TRBD1. Germline values: CDR1 LNHDA, CDR2 SQIVND (reference sequence). The junction had 7 bases not matched to a gene; V was cut back by 7 bases and J by 0 bases. The CDR3 runs to 15 residues. The CDR3 sequence is CASTPTGVSTDTQYF. The CDR3 DNA sequence: TGTGCCAGTACCCCCACAGGGGTCAGCACAGATACGCAGTATTTT.

This chain connects TRBV18 to TRBJ2-2, with D unresolved. Germline V gene data show CDR1 as KGHSH and CDR2 as LQKENI. V lost 3 bases, J lost 4 bases, and 3 bases lay in between. The length of the CDR3 is 12 residues. The CDR3 nucleotides are TGTGCCAGCTCACCCATCACCGGGGAGCTGTTTTTT. It translates to CASSPITGELFF. The full variable domain, rest sourced from reference TRBV18 and TRBJ2-2, is NAGVMQNPRHLVRRRGQEARLRCSPMKGHSHVYWYRQLPEEGLKFMVYLQKENIIDESGMPKERFSAEFPKEGPSILRIQQVVRGDSAAYFCASSPITGELFFGEGSRLTVL.

The genes are TRBV5-5 and TRBJ1-2; D is perhaps TRBD1 (5 bases). The CDR3 is 17 residues long. Germline lookup yields CDR1 SGHKS and CDR2 YYEKEE (reference sequence). Trimming shortened V by 4 bases and J by 2 bases, and 21 bases separated the two germline ends. The CDR3, as DNA: TGTGCCAGCAGCCTGGGGGACTGGTTCGGATCCAACTATGGCTACACCTTC. Residues: CASSLGDWFGSNYGYTF.

V usage is TRBV28 and J usage is TRBJ2-1; D unclear. V was cut by 6 bases and J by 1 base, with 10 bases left in between. Germline V gene lookup returns CDR1 MDHEN and CDR2 SYDVKM. The CDR3 runs to 14 residues. CDR3 DNA sequence: TGTGCCAGCAGGAAGGAGCTATCCTACAATGAGCAGTTCTTC. Encoded protein: CASRKELSYNEQFF.

This sequence joins TRBV7-9 and TRBJ2-3, with 11 nucleotides matching TRBD2. CDR1 is SEHNR, CDR2 FQNEAQ, per germline (reference sequence). The V gene end was trimmed by 3 bases and the J gene end by 5 bases; junction bases not matched to a gene: 4. There are 15 residues in the CDR3. CDR3 loop: CASSLASGRLDTQYF. The CDR3 DNA reads TGTGCCAGCAGCTTGGCTAGCGGGAGGTTAGATACGCAGTATTTT.

The CDR3 protein is CASSLDADSGANVLTF. CDR3 sequence (DNA): TGCGCCAGCAGCTTGGACGCGGATTCTGGGGCCAACGTCCTGACTTTC. V usage is TRBV5-1 and J usage is TRBJ2-6; D is unresolved. The germline gives CDR1 SGHRS, CDR2 YFSETQ. V lost 0 bases to trimming and J lost 1 base, with 8 bases between them. The CDR3 sequence is 16 residues long.

The chain has TRBV4-3 and TRBJ2-3; 8 bases are a match to TRBD1. The CDR3 is 16 residues long. The trim removed 0 bases at V and 6 bases at J, leaving 8 bases unmatched. CDR1 is LGHNA and CDR2 is YSLEER in the germline V gene. CDR3 loop: CASSQEMTGESDTQYF. The CDR3 DNA reads TGCGCCAGCAGCCAAGAAATGACAGGGGAGTCGGATACGCAGTATTTT.